These T cell receptor beta chains were read from a single sample in a study of radiotherapy plus CTLA-4 blockade in lung cancer. The protocol was immunoSEQ multiplex PCR, while the TCRdb copy is restricted to in-frame clones and leaves out a portion. This sample has fewer than 45,000 clones, with roughly 85% found just once. The sample here was peripheral blood, taken from a patient treated with radiotherapy plus ipilimumab. These receptor sequences come from a human donor with non-small cell lung cancer who had stable disease on radiotherapy plus ipilimumab. CDR3s leave out the opening cysteine and the closing phenylalanine or tryptophan. Each record gives: V gene, J gene, CDR3 protein.

TRBV7-9	TRBJ1-1	ASSPLPRESEAF
TRBV27	TRBJ2-7	ASSRSTSGGGNEQY
TRBV7-9	TRBJ2-7	ASSPRTGEAYEQY
TRBV27	TRBJ1-6	ASSLPAGTGEFAPLH
TRBV7-6	TRBJ2-7	ASSLKPGTGPYEQY
TRBV11-1	TRBJ2-2	ASRSEREGKLNTGELF
TRBV28	TRBJ2-1	ASSLGGRGEQF
TRBV19	TRBJ1-2	ASSIRLGGEAPGYT
TRBV9	TRBJ1-1	ASSVAGDTEAF
TRBV10-3	TRBJ2-5	AISEGGQQETQY
TRBV11-2	TRBJ1-2	ASSSSGGPQGYT
TRBV7-2	TRBJ2-3	ASSLDRLGTDTQY
TRBV19	TRBJ2-7	ASSIPGEGNYEQY
TRBV18	TRBJ1-5	ASSLTGGNNQPQH
TRBV28	TRBJ2-7	ASSPEYLGDEQY
TRBV20-1	TRBJ2-1	RGTDYNEQF
TRBV30	TRBJ1-1	AWSVQPEFRPEAF
TRBV7-2	TRBJ2-2	ASSSTSGRWAGELF
TRBV10-3	TRBJ2-3	AIRGTGTSTDTQY
TRBV9	TRBJ2-3	ASSVGASPRTDTQY
TRBV19	TRBJ1-5	ASSFSGGLSNQPQH
TRBV4-2	TRBJ2-1	ASSQDGTTNEQF
TRBV29-1	TRBJ2-6	SVSGVNSGANVLT
TRBV9	TRBJ1-1	ASSSMTGLNTEAF
TRBV19	TRBJ1-5	ATSPGGNQPQH
TRBV11-2	TRBJ2-1	ASSLEPPGGGYNEQF
TRBV19	TRBJ2-3	ASSFTGGLTDTQY
TRBV5-4	TRBJ2-2	ASSSNWGAGSGELF
TRBV11-1	TRBJ2-3	ASSWTSGRPTDTQY
TRBV7-9	TRBJ1-2	ASSLRGGYT
TRBV28	TRBJ1-2	ASSAGTGIYGYT
TRBV28	TRBJ2-2	ASRRSGGRTGELF
TRBV28	TRBJ1-1	ASSFSQGVGMNTEAF
TRBV6-4	TRBJ1-1	ASSSIPGQGGAF
TRBV2	TRBJ2-5	ASAAGGVQETQY
TRBV7-2	TRBJ2-1	ASSWVGGSSYNEQF
TRBV10-1	TRBJ2-1	ASSESAGGGEQF
TRBV5-5	TRBJ2-7	ASSPGATVSYEQY
TRBV19	TRBJ1-2	ASLPGTGGFGDYGYT
TRBV27	TRBJ1-1	ASSLDRGKAEAF
TRBV2	TRBJ2-7	ASSEATRSSEQY
TRBV7-2	TRBJ2-1	ASSLASGRVNEQF
TRBV7-2	TRBJ1-2	ASSEVRHANYGYT
TRBV6-1	TRBJ2-1	ASSEAIWSSYNEQF
TRBV28	TRBJ2-7	ASSLGAGGPGKYEQY
TRBV15	TRBJ1-3	ATSTGQIISGNTIY